This is a list of T cell receptor beta chains from one sample in a study of T cells in Graves' hyperthyroidism and ophthalmopathy. MiXCR, applied by TCRdb to the multiplex PCR reads, yields one record per CDR3 protein. This table has a few hundred thousand distinct CDR3 sequences, about 20% appearing once. The sample taken for sequencing was blood. Receptor source: a man aged 18 to 35 with Graves' hyperthyroidism. The CDR3 runs from the conserved cysteine through the conserved F or W. A D gene is named only where the DNA matches it firmly. Clone size is not always given. Where it is, it says once, few, many or a class for expanded clones.

d_call clone_size j_call cdr3_length v_call cdr3_nt cdr3_aa
TRBD2 few TRBJ2-5 16 TRBV7-8 TGTGCCAGCAGTCATTTGACTAGCGGTACACAAGAGACCCAGTACTTC CASSHLTSGTQETQYF
NA NA TRBJ2-5 14 TRBV7-9 TGTACCAGCAGCCCTAGGGGCAGTGTTGAGACCCAGTACTTC CTSSPRGSVETQYF
NA many TRBJ1-1 13 TRBV24-1 TGTGCCACCAGTGACCCCGGAGGGACTGAAGCTTTCTTT CATSDPGGTEAFF
NA few TRBJ2-7 18 TRBV28 TGTGCCAGCAGACAGGGGTTTTCGGGCGGGGGCTACTCCTACGAGCAGTACTTC CASRQGFSGGGYSYEQYF
TRBD1 NA TRBJ1-5 14 TRBV30 TGTGCCTGGAGCGGGACAGTCATGAATCAGCCCCAGCATTTT CAWSGTVMNQPQHF
NA many TRBJ1-3 12 TRBV20-1 TGCAGTGCTGCAGGTCCCGGAAACACCATATATTTT CSAAGPGNTIYF
TRBD1 few TRBJ1-1 15 TRBV6-5 TGTGCCAGCAGTTACTCCTCCCAGGGGGTCCCTGAAGCTTTCTTT CASSYSSQGVPEAFF
TRBD2 many TRBJ2-2 19 TRBV6-4 TGTGCCAGCAGTCTTCTTCCGGGACTAGCGGGGGGGAACACCGGGGAGCTGTTTTTT CASSLLPGLAGGNTGELFF
NA many TRBJ1-3 14 TRBV25-1 TGTGCCAGCAGTGATGCAGGGGCTGGAAACACCATATATTTT CASSDAGAGNTIYF
NA many TRBJ2-7 13 TRBV13 TGTGCCAGCAGCGTTGACAGATCCTACGAGCAGTACTTC CASSVDRSYEQYF
TRBD1 NA TRBJ1-1 15 TRBV27 TGTGCCAGCAGTTCGACAGGGGCGGGGGGGACTGAAGCTTTCTTT CASSSTGAGGTEAFF
NA few TRBJ1-3 17 TRBV30 TGTGCCTGGAGTGTACACGGGACGGCCTACTCTGGAAACACCATATATTTT CAWSVHGTAYSGNTIYF
TRBD1 many TRBJ2-2 14 TRBV6-1 TGTGCCAGTATGACAGGGTCGAACACCGGGGAGCTGTTTTTT CASMTGSNTGELFF
NA NA TRBJ2-7 13 TRBV27 TGTGCCAGCAAACACAGGGTTTTGTCCGAGCAGTACTTC CASKHRVLSEQYF
NA many TRBJ2-7 15 TRBV12-3/TRBV12-4 TGTGCCAGCAGTTTATTTTCGACAAACTCCTACGAGCAGTACTTC CASSLFSTNSYEQYF
TRBD2 NA TRBJ2-7 18 TRBV19 TGTGCCAGTAGCAGCAACAGTCTAGCGGGGGGTCCAACCTACGAGCAGTACTTC CASSSNSLAGGPTYEQYF
NA NA TRBJ2-7 14 TRBV6-1 TGTGCCAGCAGCGCCATCTGGTCGGGGTACGAGCAGTACTTC CASSAIWSGYEQYF
NA once TRBJ1-2 16 TRBV5-4 TGTGCCAGCAGCTTGGACCCCTCGGTCTCGTACTATGGCTACACCTTC CASSLDPSVSYYGYTF
TRBD1 NA TRBJ1-5 15 TRBV27 TGTGCCAGCAGTTTAGGACAGGGGTCCGGACAGCCCCAGCATTTT CASSLGQGSGQPQHF
NA few TRBJ1-2 15 TRBV5-1 TGCGCCAGCAGCTTGGGGTCCAGGGCGAACTATGGCTACACCTTC CASSLGSRANYGYTF
NA NA TRBJ2-7 15 TRBV3-1 TGTGCCAGCAGCCAAGATCCGGGACCTCTCTACGAGCAGTACTTC CASSQDPGPLYEQYF
NA NA TRBJ1-5 14 TRBV20-1 TGCAGTGCCCCAACTTACAGGGTCCATCAGCCCCAGCATTTT CSAPTYRVHQPQHF
NA NA TRBJ1-1 14 TRBV27 TGTGCCACATCTGGGTCAGTTCGGGGCACTGAAGCTTTCTTT CATSGSVRGTEAFF